A single sample gave rise to the 10 T cell receptor beta chains below, sequenced in a study of naive and memory T cell subsets. A UMI-containing oligonucleotide was joined by 3' ligation to the TCR cDNA template. The SP2 primer and nested alpha and beta constant region primers amplified ligated cDNA in four rounds. TCRdb recomputed calls from the 5' RACE reads with MiXCR, one row per CDR3 protein. The sample has about 62,000 distinct CDR3 sequences; more than 6.5% are singletons. The source of these receptors is a female donor in good health.

This chain uses TRBV27 with TRBJ1-4, with 9 bases identical to TRBD1. The trim removed 6 bases at V and 1 base at J, leaving 6 bases unmatched. Germline V gives CDR1 MNHEY, CDR2 SMNVEV (reference sequence). There are 16 residues in the CDR3. This chain's CDR3 is CASRRQGGITNEKLFF. CDR3 nucleotide sequence: TGTGCCAGCAGAAGACAGGGGGGTATAACTAATGAAAAACTGTTTTTT.

This rearrangement joins TRBV20-1 to TRBJ2-7; no reliable D call. The V and J ends lost 0 bases and 1 base respectively, with 13 bases between them. This CDR3 region has 15 residues. The V gene's germline CDR1 is DFQATT and CDR2 SNEGSKA (reference sequence). The CDR3 is CSARDLLDGSYEQYF. The DNA of the CDR3 is TGCAGTGCTAGAGATCTATTGGACGGATCCTACGAGCAGTACTTC.

At least ten counts were recorded for this clonotype. The chain has TRBV29-1 and TRBJ2-2; no reliable D call. Trimming took 4 bases from V and 3 from J, leaving 3 bases between them. The CDR3 is made up of 11 amino acids. Germline values: CDR1 SQVTM, CDR2 ANQGSEA. CDR3 sequence (DNA): TGCAGCGTTGGGGACACCGGGGAGCTGTTTTTT. Protein: CSVGDTGELFF.

V and J are TRBV7-3 and TRBJ2-1, with 14 bases that match TRBD2. Germline CDR1 reads SGHTA; CDR2 reads FQGTGA. J lost 7 bases, V lost 5 bases, and 4 bases had no gene match. The CDR3 spans 15 residues. The CDR3 DNA reads as TGTGCCAGCAGCCGACTAGCGGGAGGGGGGAATGAGCAGTTCTTC. Translated: CASSRLAGGGNEQFF.

This clonotype was seen more than once but under ten times. The chain carries TRBV12-3 or TRBV12-4 and TRBJ2-5, with D tentatively TRBD2 (5 bases). The V and J ends lost 4 bases and 5 bases respectively, with 11 bases between them. This CDR3 region has 13 residues. The CDR3 is CASSSGRGETQYF. The DNA of the CDR3 is TGTGCCAGCAGTTCAGGACGAGGGGAGACCCAGTACTTC.

A few counts support this clonotype. The V gene is TRBV20-1, the J gene TRBJ2-2; D may be TRBD2 (5 bases). V lost 1 base and J lost 3, with 12 bases in between. The CDR3 loop spans 15 amino acids. Germline-derived CDR1 and CDR2 are DFQATT and SNEGSKA (reference sequence). CDR3 in amino acids: CSARAFRGDTGELFF. CDR3 bases: TGCAGTGCTAGAGCTTTTCGGGGTGACACCGGGGAGCTGTTTTTT.

This clonotype occurred a few times. CDR3 region: CASSLGGPQAYTEAFF. CDR3 in DNA: TGTGCCAGCAGTTTAGGGGGGCCACAGGCGTACACTGAAGCTTTCTTT. The chain is built from TRBV27 and TRBJ1-1, with a tentative D call TRBD1 (6 bases). Germline V gene lookup returns CDR1 MNHEY and CDR2 SMNVEV (reference sequence). Deletions cut 2 bases from V and 3 bases from J, with 16 bases between. This CDR3 contains 16 residues.

This clonotype showed up just once. One base away lies a much larger clone, so this may be a sequencing read error. The chain recombines TRBV6-1 with TRBJ1-2; D ambiguous. The CDR3 has 14 amino acids. Looked up from germline, CDR1 is MNHNS and CDR2 is SASEGT. The CDR3 loop is CASSDSRSNYGDTF. Here the CDR3 DNA reads TGTGCCAGCAGTGACAGTAGAAGTAACTATGGCGACACCTTC.

This clonotype was counted between two and nine times. The gene calls are TRBV7-6 and TRBJ2-1, with D perhaps given as TRBD1 or TRBD2 (5 bases each). The CDR3 is made up of 15 amino acids. Between the trimmed V and J ends, which lost 3 bases and 6 bases, there was a span of 15 bases. Germline V gene data show CDR1 as SGHVS and CDR2 as FNYEAQ. The CDR3 loop is CASSLDYGTLNEQFF. CDR3 DNA: TGTGCCAGCAGCTTGGATTACGGGACCCTCAATGAGCAGTTCTTC. The variable domain in full, with the rest retrieved from reference TRBV7-6 and TRBJ2-1, is GAGVSQSPRYKVTKRGQDVALRCDPISGHVSLYWYRQALGQGPEFLTYFNYEAQQDKSGLPNDRFSAERPEGSISTLTIQRTEQRDSAMYRCASSLDYGTLNEQFFGPGTRLTVL.

This clonotype was recorded a few times. This chain joins TRBV6-5 and TRBJ1-5; 8 bases are shared with TRBD1. The germline CDR1 and CDR2 sequences are MNHEY and SVGAGI. With V trimmed by 5 bases and J by 10 bases, 10 bases remained unmatched. The CDR3 sequence is 14 residues long. The CDR3 bases are TGTGCCAGCAGTAATGGGGGACAGGACACACCCCAGCATTTT. This translates into CASSNGGQDTPQHF.